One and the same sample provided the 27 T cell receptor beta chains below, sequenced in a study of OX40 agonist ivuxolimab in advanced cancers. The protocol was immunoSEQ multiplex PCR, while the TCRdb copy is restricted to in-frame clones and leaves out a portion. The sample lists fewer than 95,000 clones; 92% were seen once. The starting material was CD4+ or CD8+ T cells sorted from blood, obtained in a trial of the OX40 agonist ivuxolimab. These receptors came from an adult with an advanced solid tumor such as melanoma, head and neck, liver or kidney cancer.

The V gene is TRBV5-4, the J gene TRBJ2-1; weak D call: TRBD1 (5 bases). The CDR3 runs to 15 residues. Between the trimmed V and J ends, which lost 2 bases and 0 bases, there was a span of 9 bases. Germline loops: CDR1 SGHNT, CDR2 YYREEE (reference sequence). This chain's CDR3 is CASSFRQNSYNEQFF. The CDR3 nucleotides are TGTGCCAGCAGCTTTCGACAGAACTCCTACAATGAGCAGTTCTTC.

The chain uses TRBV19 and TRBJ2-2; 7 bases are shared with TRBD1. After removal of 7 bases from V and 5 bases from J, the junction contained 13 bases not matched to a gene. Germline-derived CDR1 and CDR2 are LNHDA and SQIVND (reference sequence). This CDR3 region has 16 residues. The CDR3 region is CASTSPSRGRTGELFF. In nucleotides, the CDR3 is TGTGCCAGTACCTCCCCCAGCAGGGGGAGAACCGGGGAGCTGTTTTTT. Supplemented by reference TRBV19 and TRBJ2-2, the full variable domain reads DGGITQSPKYLFRKEGQNVTLSCEQNLNHDAMYWYRQDPGQGLRLIYYSQIVNDFQKGDIAEGYSVSREKKESFPLTVTSAQKNPTAFYLCASTSPSRGRTGELFFGEGSRLTVL.

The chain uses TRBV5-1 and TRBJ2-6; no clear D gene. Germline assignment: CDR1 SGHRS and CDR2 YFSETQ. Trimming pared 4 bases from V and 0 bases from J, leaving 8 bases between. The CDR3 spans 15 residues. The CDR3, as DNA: TGCGCCAGCAGCCTATCTTACTCTGGGGCCAACGTCCTGACTTTC. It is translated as CASSLSYSGANVLTF.

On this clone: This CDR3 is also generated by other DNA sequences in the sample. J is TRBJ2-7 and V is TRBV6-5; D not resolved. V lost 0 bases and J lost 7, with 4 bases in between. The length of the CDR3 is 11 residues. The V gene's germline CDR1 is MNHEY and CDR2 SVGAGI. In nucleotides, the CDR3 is TGTGCCAGCAGTTACTCCGGGGAGCAGTACTTC. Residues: CASSYSGEQYF.

The CDR3 loop reads CAWRPGLAMGRETQYF. In nucleotides, the CDR3 is TGTGCCTGGCGCCCGGGACTAGCAATGGGTAGAGAGACCCAGTACTTC. The rearrangement joins TRBV30 to TRBJ2-5; 9 bases match TRBD2. V lost 5 bases, J lost 4 bases, and 14 bases stayed unmatched. This CDR3 has 16 amino acids. Germline loops: CDR1 GTSNPN, CDR2 SVGIG (reference sequence).

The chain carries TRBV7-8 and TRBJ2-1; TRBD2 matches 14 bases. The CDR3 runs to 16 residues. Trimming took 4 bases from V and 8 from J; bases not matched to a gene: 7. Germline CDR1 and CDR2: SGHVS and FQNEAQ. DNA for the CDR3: TGTGCCAGCAGCTGGGGGACTAGCGGGAGTCGGTATGAGCAGTTCTTC. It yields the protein CASSWGTSGSRYEQFF.

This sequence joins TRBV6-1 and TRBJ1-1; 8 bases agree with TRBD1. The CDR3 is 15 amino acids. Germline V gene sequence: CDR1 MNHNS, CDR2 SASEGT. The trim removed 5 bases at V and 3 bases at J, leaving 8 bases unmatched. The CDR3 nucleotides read TGTGCCAGCAGTCCCAGGACAGGGCGGGACACTGAAGCTTTCTTT. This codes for CASSPRTGRDTEAFF.

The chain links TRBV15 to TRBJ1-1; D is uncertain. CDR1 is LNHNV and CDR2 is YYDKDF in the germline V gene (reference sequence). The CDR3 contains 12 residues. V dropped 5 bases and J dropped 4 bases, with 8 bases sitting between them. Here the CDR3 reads CATSSSLTEAFF. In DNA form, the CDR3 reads TGTGCCACCAGCTCTAGTCTCACTGAAGCTTTCTTT.

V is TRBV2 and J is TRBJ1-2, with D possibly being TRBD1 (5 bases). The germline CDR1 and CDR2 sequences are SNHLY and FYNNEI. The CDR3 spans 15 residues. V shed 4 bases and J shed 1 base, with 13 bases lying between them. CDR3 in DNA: TGTGCCAGCAGTGTTGGGACCAGGGTTAACTATGGCTACACCTTC. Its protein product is CASSVGTRVNYGYTF. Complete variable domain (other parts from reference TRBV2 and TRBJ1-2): EPEVTQTPSHQVTQMGQEVILRCVPISNHLYFYWYRQILGQKVEFLVSFYNNEISEKSEIFDDQFSVERPDGSNFTLKIRSTKLEDSAMYFCASSVGTRVNYGYTFGSGTRLTVV.

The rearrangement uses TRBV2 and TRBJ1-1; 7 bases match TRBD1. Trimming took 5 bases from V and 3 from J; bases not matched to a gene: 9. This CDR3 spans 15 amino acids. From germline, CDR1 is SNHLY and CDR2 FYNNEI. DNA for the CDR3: TGTGCCAGCAGTCCGACCGGGACAGTGTACACTGAAGCTTTCTTT. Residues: CASSPTGTVYTEAFF.

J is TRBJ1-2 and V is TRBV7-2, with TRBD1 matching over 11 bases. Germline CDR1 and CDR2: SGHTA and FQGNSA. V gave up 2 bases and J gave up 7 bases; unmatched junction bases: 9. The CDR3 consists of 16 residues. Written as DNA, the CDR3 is TGTGCCAGCAGCTTATGGCGGACAGGGGGCATCGGTGGCTACACCTTC. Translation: CASSLWRTGGIGGYTF.

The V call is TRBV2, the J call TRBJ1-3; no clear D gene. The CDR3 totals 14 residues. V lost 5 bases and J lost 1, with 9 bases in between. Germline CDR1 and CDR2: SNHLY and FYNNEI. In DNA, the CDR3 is TGTGCCAGCAGTCCAGTCGGATCTGGAAACACCATATATTTT. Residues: CASSPVGSGNTIYF.

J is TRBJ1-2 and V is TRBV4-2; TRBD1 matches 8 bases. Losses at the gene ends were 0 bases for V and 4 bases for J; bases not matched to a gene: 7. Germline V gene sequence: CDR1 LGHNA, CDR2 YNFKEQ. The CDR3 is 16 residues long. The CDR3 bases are TGTGCCAGCAGCCAAGATACGGGACAGGCACTCTATGGCTACACCTTC. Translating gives CASSQDTGQALYGYTF.

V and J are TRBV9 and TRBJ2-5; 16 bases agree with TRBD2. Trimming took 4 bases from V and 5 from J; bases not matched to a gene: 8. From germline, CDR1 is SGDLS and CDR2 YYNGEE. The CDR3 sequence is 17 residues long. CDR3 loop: CASSPGGLAGGVETQYF. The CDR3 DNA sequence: TGTGCCAGCAGCCCGGGGGGACTAGCGGGAGGGGTGGAGACCCAGTACTTC.

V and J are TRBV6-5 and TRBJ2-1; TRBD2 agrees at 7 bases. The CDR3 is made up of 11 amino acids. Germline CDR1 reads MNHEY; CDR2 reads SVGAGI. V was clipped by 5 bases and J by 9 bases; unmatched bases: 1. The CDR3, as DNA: TGTGCCAGCAGTCCGGGGGGTGAGCAGTTCTTC. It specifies CASSPGGEQFF.

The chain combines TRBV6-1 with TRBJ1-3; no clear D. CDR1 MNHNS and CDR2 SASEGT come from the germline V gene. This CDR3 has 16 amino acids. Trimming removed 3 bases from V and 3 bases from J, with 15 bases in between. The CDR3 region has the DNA TGTGCCAGCAGTGAGGAGCCGGGATCTTTTGGAAACACCATATATTTT. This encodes CASSEEPGSFGNTIYF.

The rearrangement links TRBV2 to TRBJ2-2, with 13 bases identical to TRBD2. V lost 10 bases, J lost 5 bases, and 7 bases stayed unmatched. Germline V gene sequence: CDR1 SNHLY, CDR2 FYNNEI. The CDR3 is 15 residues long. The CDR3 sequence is CAIGGLAGETGELFF. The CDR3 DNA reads TGTGCCATCGGAGGACTAGCGGGGGAAACCGGGGAGCTGTTTTTT.

As DNA, the CDR3 is TGTGCCACCAGCGGACACCGCCAAGGGGCCGGTGGCTACACCTTC. This encodes CATSGHRQGAGGYTF. The J gene is TRBJ1-2, the V gene TRBV15; D may be TRBD1 (5 bases). The germline V and J ends were trimmed by 5 bases and 7 bases, with 20 bases remaining between them. The germline CDR1 and CDR2 sequences are LNHNV and YYDKDF (reference sequence). There are 15 residues in the CDR3.

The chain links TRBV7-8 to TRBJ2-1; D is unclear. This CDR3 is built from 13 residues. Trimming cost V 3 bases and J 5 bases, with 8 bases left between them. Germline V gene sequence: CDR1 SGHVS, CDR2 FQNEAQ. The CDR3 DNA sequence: TGTGCCAGCAGCTTCAACCGGAACAATGAGCAGTTCTTC. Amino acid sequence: CASSFNRNNEQFF. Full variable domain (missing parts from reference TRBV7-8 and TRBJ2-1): GAGVSQSPRYKVAKRGQDVALRCDPISGHVSLFWYQQALGQGPEFLTYFQNEAQLDKSGLPSDRFFAERPEGSVSTLKIQRTQQEDSAVYLCASSFNRNNEQFFGPGTRLTVL.

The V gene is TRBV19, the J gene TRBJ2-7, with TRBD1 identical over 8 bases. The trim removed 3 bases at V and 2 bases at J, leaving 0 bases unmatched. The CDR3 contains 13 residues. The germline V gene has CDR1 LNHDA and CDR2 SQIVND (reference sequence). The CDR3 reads CASSMTGAYEQYF. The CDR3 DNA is TGTGCCAGTAGTATGACAGGGGCCTACGAGCAGTACTTC.

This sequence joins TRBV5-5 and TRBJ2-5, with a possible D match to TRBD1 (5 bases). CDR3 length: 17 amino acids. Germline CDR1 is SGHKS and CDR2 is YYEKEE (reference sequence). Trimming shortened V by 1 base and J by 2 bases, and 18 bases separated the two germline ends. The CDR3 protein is CASSLLRQGKYQETQYF. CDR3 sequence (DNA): TGTGCCAGCAGCTTGTTACGGCAGGGCAAGTATCAAGAGACCCAGTACTTC.

As DNA, the CDR3 is TGTGCCAGTGCCCAGACAGGGTACACTGAAGCTTTCTTT. Encoded protein: CASAQTGYTEAFF. This sequence joins TRBV19 and TRBJ1-1; TRBD1 matches 7 bases. Germline V gene data show CDR1 as LNHDA and CDR2 as SQIVND (reference sequence). The ends lost 8 bases at V and 3 bases at J; junction bases unmatched: 6. CDR3 size: 13 residues.

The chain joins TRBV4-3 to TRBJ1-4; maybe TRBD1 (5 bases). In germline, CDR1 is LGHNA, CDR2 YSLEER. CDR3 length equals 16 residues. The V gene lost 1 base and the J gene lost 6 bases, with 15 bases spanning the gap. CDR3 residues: CASSQGWGVKDEKLFF. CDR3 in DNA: TGCGCCAGCAGCCAAGGGTGGGGGGTGAAAGATGAAAAACTGTTTTTT.

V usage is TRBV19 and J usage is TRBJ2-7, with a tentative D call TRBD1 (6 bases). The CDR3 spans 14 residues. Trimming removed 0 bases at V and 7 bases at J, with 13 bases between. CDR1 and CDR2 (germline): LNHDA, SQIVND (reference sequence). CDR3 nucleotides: TGTGCCAGTAGTATAGATCCGCAGGGGAGAGAGCAGTACTTC. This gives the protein CASSIDPQGREQYF.

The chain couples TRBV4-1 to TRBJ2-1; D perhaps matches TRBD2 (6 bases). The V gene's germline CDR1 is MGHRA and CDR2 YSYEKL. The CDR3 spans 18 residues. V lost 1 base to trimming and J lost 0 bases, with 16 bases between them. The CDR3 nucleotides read TGCGCCAGCAGCCAAGTTTATGGTAGCGGCAGCTCCTACAATGAGCAGTTCTTC. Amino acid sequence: CASSQVYGSGSSYNEQFF.

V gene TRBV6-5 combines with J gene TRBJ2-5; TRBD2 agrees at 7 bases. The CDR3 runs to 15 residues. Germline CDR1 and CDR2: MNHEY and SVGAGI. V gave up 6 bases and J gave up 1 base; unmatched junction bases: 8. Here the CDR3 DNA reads TGTGCCAGCAGCCGAGTATTAGCGGGCCAAGAGACCCAGTACTTC. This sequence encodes CASSRVLAGQETQYF.

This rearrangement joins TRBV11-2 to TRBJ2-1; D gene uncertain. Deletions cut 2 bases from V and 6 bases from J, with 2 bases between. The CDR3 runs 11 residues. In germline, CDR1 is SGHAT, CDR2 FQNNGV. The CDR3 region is CASSLLNEQFF. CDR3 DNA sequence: TGTGCCAGCAGCTTACTCAATGAGCAGTTCTTC.